What follows is one TCR beta chain and its context. Original methodology: Reference gene primer amplification in the assay estimated nucleated cell counts. Measured with immunoSEQ multiplex PCR; TCRdb has only the in-frame clones, and not every one. The DNA gave D and trimming, while V, J and clone size come from that table. The table shows roughly 200,000 clones, with about four fifths occurring only once. This specimen comes from a study of blood T cell repertoires in COVID-19. Germline V lookup: CDR1 KGHSH, CDR2 LQKENI. V lost 3 bases and J 5 bases, leaving 22 bases between the germline ends. The CDR3 is made up of 17 amino acids.

The TCR was taken from a middle-aged woman with COVID-19, enrolled during active disease. Sequences were obtained from peripheral blood. V gene TRBV18 combines with J gene TRBJ1-2; D possibly corresponds to TRBD1 (6 bases). The CDR3 DNA sequence: TGTGCCAGCTCACCGGCGGCAAAGAGACAGGACGAATATGGCTACACCTTC. This translates into CASSPAAKRQDEYGYTF.